This T cell receptor beta chain was recorded in a study of CD8+ T cells in alopecia areata. Points from the study as a whole: Scalp samples also yield sequences of resident alphabeta T cells from normal skin. Affected lesional scalp, above all in alopecia totalis/universalis, was more clonal than normal scalp.

Those with alopecia areata gave lesional scalp punch biopsies and peripheral blood. Isolation of CD4+ and CD8+ T cells from PBMCs was achieved by sorting. This CDR3 is 11 amino acids long. Germline CDR1 reads GTSNPN; CDR2 reads SVGIG (reference sequence). V lost 1 base and J lost 6, with 4 bases in between. To note about this clone: Its antigen is unknown.

Sequencing templates came from extracted RNA that was reverse transcribed into cDNA. Here immunoSEQ multiplex PCR was the method, and the copy in TCRdb shows in-frame clones only, minus some. The sample holds more than 75,000 clones, about 40% seen once. This chain uses TRBV30 with TRBJ2-1, with unresolved D. This sequence originates from a human donor with alopecia areata. The material sequenced was CD4+ T cells sorted from blood. The CDR3 region is CAWSDPNEQFF. DNA for the CDR3: TGTGCCTGGAGTGATCCCAATGAGCAGTTCTTC.